This TCR beta chain appears in the sequencing data of a study of T-cell reconstitution after alpha-beta-depleted transplantation in children. This clonotype was recorded a few times. As it was prepared, the TCRbeta library received unique molecular identifiers. TCRdb called the PCR reads again in MiXCR, with one record for every CDR3 protein. The data contain around 680,000 distinct CDR3 sequences, roughly 15% of them singletons. This receptor was identified in a human donor who donated a stem cell graft to a child with acute myeloid leukemia. The sample consisted of PBMCs from the stem cell graft donor, taken from the stem cell graft.

This chain's CDR3 is CASRSSGGGRETQYF. The CDR3 region has the DNA TGTGCCAGCAGGAGTAGCGGGGGAGGCAGGGAGACCCAGTACTTC. This sequence joins TRBV12-3 or TRBV12-4 and TRBJ2-5; 9 bases match TRBD2. CDR3 length: 15 amino acids. V dropped 6 bases and J dropped 5; count of bases not matched to a gene: 10.